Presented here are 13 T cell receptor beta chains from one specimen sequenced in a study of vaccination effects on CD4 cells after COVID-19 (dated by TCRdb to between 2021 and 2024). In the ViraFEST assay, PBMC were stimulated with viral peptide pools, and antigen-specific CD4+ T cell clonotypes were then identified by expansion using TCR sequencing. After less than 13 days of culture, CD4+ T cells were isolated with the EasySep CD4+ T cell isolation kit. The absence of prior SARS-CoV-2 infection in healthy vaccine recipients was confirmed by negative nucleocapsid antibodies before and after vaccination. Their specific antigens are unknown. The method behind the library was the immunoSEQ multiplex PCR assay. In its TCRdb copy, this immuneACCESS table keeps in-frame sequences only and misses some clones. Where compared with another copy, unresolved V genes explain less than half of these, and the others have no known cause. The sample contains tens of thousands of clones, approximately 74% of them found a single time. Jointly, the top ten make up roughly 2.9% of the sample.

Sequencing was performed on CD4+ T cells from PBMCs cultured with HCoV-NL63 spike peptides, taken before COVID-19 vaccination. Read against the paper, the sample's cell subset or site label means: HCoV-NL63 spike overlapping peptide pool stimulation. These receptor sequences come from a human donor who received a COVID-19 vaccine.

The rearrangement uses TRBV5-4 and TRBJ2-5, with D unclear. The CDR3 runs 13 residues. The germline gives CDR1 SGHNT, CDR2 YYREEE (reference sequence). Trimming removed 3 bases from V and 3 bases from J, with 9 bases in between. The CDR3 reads CASSSGWEETQYF. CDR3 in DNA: TGTGCCAGCAGCTCGGGTTGGGAAGAGACCCAGTACTTC.

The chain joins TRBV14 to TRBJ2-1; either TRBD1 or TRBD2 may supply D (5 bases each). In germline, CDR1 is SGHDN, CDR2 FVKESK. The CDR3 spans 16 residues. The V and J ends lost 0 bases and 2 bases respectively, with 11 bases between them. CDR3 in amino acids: CASSQDPGLPYNEQFF. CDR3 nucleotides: TGTGCCAGCAGCCAAGATCCGGGGCTGCCCTACAATGAGCAGTTCTTC.

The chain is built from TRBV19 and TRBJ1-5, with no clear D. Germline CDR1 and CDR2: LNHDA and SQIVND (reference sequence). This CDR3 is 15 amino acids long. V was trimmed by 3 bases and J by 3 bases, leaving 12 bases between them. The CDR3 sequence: CASSILSGFNQPQHF. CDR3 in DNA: TGTGCCAGTAGTATTCTATCGGGTTTCAATCAGCCCCAGCATTTT.

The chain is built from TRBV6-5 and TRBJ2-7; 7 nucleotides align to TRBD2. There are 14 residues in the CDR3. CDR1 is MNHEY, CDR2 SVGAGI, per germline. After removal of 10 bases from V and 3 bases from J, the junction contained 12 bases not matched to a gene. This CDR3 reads CATLTQGGGYEQYV. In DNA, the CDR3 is TGTGCCACCTTAACCCAAGGCGGGGGCTACGAGCAGTACGTC.

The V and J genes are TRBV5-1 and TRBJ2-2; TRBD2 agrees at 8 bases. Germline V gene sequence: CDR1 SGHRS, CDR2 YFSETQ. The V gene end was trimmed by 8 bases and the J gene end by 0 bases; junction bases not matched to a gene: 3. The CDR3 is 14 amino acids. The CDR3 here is CASERGSNTGELFF. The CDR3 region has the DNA TGCGCCAGTGAGCGGGGGTCGAACACCGGGGAGCTGTTTTTT. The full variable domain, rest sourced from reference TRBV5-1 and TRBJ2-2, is KAGVTQTPRYLIKTRGQQVTLSCSPISGHRSVSWYQQTPGQGLQFLFEYFSETQRNKGNFPGRFSGRQFSNSRSEMNVSTLELGDSALYLCASERGSNTGELFFGEGSRLTVL.

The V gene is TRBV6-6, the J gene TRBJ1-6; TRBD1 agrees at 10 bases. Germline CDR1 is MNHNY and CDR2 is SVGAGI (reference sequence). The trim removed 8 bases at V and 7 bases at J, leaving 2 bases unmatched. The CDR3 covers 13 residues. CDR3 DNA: TGTGCCAGCGAGGGACAGGGGAATTCACCCCTCCACTTT. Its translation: CASEGQGNSPLHF.

The CDR3 DNA sequence: TGTGCCAGCAGCGCCTGGACGAGCGACAATTCACCCCTCCACTTT. Translating it yields CASSAWTSDNSPLHF. This chain links TRBV21-1 with TRBJ1-6. TRBV21-1 corresponds to a pseudogene. CDR3 size: 15 residues.

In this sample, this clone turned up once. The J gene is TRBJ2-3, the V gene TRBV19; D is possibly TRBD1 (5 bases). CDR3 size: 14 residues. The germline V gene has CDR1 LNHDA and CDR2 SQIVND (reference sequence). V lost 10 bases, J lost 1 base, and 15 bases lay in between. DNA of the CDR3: TGTGCCACCGTAGGGGTGATGGGCACAGATACGCAGTATTTT. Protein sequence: CATVGVMGTDTQYF.

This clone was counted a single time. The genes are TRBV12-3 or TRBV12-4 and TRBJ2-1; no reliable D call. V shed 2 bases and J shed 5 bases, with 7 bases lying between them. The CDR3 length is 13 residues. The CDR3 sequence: CASSLLENNEQFF. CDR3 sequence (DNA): TGTGCCAGCAGTTTACTAGAAAACAATGAGCAGTTCTTC.

The CDR3 spells CASTVPPQGAIQETQYF. CDR3 DNA: TGTGCCAGTACCGTCCCCCCCCAGGGGGCAATCCAAGAGACCCAGTACTTC. The chain has TRBV19 and TRBJ2-5; TRBD1 matches at 8 bases. The CDR3 sequence is 17 residues long. Germline lookup yields CDR1 LNHDA and CDR2 SQIVND (reference sequence). V lost 7 bases to trimming and J lost 1 base; unmatched junction nucleotides: 14.

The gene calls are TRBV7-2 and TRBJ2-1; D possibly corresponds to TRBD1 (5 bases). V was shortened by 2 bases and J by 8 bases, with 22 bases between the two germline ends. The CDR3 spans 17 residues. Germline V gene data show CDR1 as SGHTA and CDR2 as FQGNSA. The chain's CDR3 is CASSLSGGVFRVDEQFF. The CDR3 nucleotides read TGTGCCAGCAGCTTATCCGGTGGGGTCTTCAGGGTCGATGAGCAGTTCTTC.

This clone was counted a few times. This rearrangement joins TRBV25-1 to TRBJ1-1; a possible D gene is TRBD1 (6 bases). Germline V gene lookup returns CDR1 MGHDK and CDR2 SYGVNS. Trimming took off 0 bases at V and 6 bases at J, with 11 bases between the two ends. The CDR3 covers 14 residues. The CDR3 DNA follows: TGTGCCAGCAGTGAATATGTAGGGGGGGCTGAAGCTTTCTTT. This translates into CASSEYVGGAEAFF.

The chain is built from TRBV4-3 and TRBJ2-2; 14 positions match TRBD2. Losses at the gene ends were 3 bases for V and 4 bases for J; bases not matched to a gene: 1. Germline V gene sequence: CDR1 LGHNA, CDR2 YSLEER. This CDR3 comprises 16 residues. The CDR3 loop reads CASSHGLAGGTGELFF. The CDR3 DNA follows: TGCGCCAGCAGCCATGGACTAGCGGGAGGCACCGGGGAGCTGTTTTTT.